These 10 T cell receptor beta chains were all obtained from the same sample, sequenced in a study of breast tumors, draining lymph nodes, adjacent tissues. The lymph nodes were axillary draining lymph nodes from breast cancer patients. TCRdb ran MiXCR on the multiplex PCR reads and lists one entry per CDR3 protein. The sample lists about 100,000 distinct CDR3 sequences, 21% occurring once. What was sequenced was axillary lymph node tissue. Receptors originate from a female donor with breast cancer. Some clones in this sample may be carry-over from other donors' samples.

Many counts were recorded for this clonotype. The chain links TRBV5-8 to TRBJ1-5; D gene uncertain. This CDR3 spans 12 amino acids. In germline, CDR1 is SGHTS, CDR2 YDEGEE. V was cut by 4 bases and J by 6 bases, with 8 bases left in between. The chain's CDR3 is CASSLFGQPQHF. CDR3 in DNA: TGTGCCAGCAGCCTCTTTGGTCAGCCCCAGCATTTT.

This clonotype has just a few counts. This may arise from a read error, as a much more abundant clone is one base away. The J gene is TRBJ1-2, the V gene TRBV28; the D gene is possibly TRBD1 (6 bases). The CDR3 totals 12 residues. The V gene's germline CDR1 is MDHEN and CDR2 SYDVKM. The CDR3 protein is CVSGTSNYGYTF. The CDR3 region has the DNA TGTGTCAGCGGGACATCTAACTATGGCTACACCTTC.

This clonotype was recorded many times. The chain uses TRBV9 and TRBJ2-1, with D unclear. The germline V gene has CDR1 SGDLS and CDR2 YYNGEE. The CDR3 spans 14 residues. V shed 3 bases and J shed 0 bases, with 7 bases lying between them. As DNA, the CDR3 is TGTGCCAGCAGCGCATGGGACTCCTACAATGAGCAGTTCTTC. Protein: CASSAWDSYNEQFF.

This clonotype was recorded once. V gene TRBV20-1 combines with J gene TRBJ1-1; D call uncertain. V was shortened by 6 bases and J by 1 base, with 18 bases between the two germline ends. Germline V gives CDR1 DFQATT, CDR2 SNEGSKA (reference sequence). The CDR3 length is 15 residues. The CDR3 here is CSAGPYSRANTEAFF. The CDR3 DNA reads as TGCAGTGCCGGGCCATATTCTCGGGCGAACACTGAAGCTTTCTTT.

This clonotype was seen repeatedly, ten times or more. The chain links TRBV7-9 to TRBJ2-5; 9 bases agree with TRBD1. CDR3 length equals 15 residues. V was clipped by 5 bases and J by 4 bases; unmatched bases: 8. Per germline, CDR1 SEHNR and CDR2 FQNEAQ (reference sequence). CDR3 amino acids: CASSPRRQGGETQYF. For the CDR3, the DNA is TGTGCCAGCAGCCCTCGTCGACAGGGGGGAGAGACCCAGTACTTC.

In regard to this clonotype: At one end, the junction sequence differs from germline, possibly due to a read error. The V and J genes are TRBV3-1 and TRBJ2-1, with TRBD1 matching 9 bases. The germline gives CDR1 LGHDT, CDR2 YNNKEL (reference sequence). The CDR3 consists of 15 residues. The CDR3 DNA reads as TGTGCCGGCAGCGCCTGGGACAGGGTTAACAATGAGCAGTTCTTC. This sequence encodes CAGSAWDRVNNEQFF.

Worth noting for this clonotype: A much larger clone lies a single base off, so this may be a read error. In this CDR3 the conserved last residue, phenylalanine or tryptophan, is missing, so a read error is likely. V gene TRBV19 combines with J gene TRBJ2-7; 11 bases agree with TRBD1. V shed 5 bases, J shed 0 bases, and the junction held 9 bases outside the gene matches. The CDR3 contains 17 residues. Germline lookup yields CDR1 LNHDA and CDR2 SQIVND (reference sequence). The CDR3 loop reads CASSPLGQGAPSYEQYS. CDR3 bases: TGTGCCAGTAGTCCACTCGGACAGGGGGCCCCCTCCTACGAGCAGTACTCC.

This rearrangement joins TRBV6-5 to TRBJ1-1, with D unresolved. The CDR3 is made up of 14 amino acids. The V gene's germline CDR1 is MNHEY and CDR2 SVGAGI. V lost 1 base and J 1 base, leaving 7 bases between the germline ends. In DNA, the CDR3 is TGTGCCAGCAGTTACTTGACCAAGAACACTGAAGCTTTCTTT. Translating it yields CASSYLTKNTEAFF.

This clonotype was counted between two and nine times. V gene TRBV30 combines with J gene TRBJ2-1; D remains unclear. The CDR3 has 11 amino acids. The V end was cut by 5 bases, the J end by 10 bases, with 12 bases between. The germline CDR1 and CDR2 sequences are GTSNPN and SVGIG (reference sequence). This chain's CDR3 is CAWGNIIEQFF. The CDR3 nucleotides read TGTGCCTGGGGGAACATTATAGAGCAGTTCTTC.

This clonotype came up many times. V and J are TRBV7-2 and TRBJ2-7, with 11 bases aligning to TRBD1. J gave up 4 bases and V 5 bases, and 7 bases lay outside the gene matches. Germline V gene sequence: CDR1 SGHTA, CDR2 FQGNSA. The CDR3 runs to 15 residues. The CDR3 sequence is CASSRTGQGAYEQYF. The CDR3 nucleotides read TGTGCCAGCAGCAGAACCGGACAGGGGGCATACGAGCAGTACTTC.